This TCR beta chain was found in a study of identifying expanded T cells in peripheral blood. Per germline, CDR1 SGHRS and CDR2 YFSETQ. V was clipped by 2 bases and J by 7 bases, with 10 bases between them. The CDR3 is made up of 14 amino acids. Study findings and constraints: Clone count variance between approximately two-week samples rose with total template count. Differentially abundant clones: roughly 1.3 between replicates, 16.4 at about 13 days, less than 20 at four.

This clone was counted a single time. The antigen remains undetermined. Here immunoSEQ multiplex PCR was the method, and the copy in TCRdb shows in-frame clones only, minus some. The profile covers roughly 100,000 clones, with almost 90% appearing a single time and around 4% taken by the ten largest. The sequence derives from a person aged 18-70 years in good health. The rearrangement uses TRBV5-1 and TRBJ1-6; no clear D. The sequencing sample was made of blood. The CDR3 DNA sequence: TGCGCCAGCAGCTTAAGGGAATGGAATTCACCCCTCCACTTT. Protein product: CASSLREWNSPLHF. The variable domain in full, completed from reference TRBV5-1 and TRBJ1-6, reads KAGVTQTPRYLIKTRGQQVTLSCSPISGHRSVSWYQQTPGQGLQFLFEYFSETQRNKGNFPGRFSGRQFSNSRSEMNVSTLELGDSALYLCASSLREWNSPLHFGNGTRLTVT.